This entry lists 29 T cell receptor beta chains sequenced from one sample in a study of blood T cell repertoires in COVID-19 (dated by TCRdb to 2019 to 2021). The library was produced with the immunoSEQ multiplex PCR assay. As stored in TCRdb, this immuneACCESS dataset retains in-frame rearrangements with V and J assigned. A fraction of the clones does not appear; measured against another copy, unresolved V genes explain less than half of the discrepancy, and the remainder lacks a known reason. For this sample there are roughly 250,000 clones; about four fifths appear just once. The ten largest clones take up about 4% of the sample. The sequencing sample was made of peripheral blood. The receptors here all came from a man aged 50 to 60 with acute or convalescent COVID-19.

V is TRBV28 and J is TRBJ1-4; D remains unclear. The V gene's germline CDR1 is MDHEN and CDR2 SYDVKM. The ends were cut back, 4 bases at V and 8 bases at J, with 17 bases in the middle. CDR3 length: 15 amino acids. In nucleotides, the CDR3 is TGTGCCAGCAGTTCCGACGGACTAGTTCAGGAAAAACTGTTTTTT. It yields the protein CASSSDGLVQEKLFF.

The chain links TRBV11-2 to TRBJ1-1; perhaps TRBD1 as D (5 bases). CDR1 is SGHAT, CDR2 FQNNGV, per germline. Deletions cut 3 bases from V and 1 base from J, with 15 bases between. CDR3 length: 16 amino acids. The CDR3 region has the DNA TGTGCCAGCAGCTTTTCCCTCCGACAGCCGAACACTGAAGCTTTCTTT. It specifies CASSFSLRQPNTEAFF.

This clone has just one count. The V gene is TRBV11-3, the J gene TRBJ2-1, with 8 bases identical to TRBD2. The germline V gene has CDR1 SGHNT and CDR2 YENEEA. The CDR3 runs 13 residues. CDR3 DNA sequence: TGTGCAGATTCTAGCGGGCCCTACAATGAGCAGTTCTTC. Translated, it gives CADSSGPYNEQFF. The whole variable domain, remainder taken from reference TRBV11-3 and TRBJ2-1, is EAGVVQSPRYKIIEKKQPVAFWCNPISGHNTLYWYLQNLGQGPELLIRYENEEAVDDSQLPKDRFSAERLKGVDSTLKIQPAELGDSAVYLCADSSGPYNEQFFGPGTRLTVL.

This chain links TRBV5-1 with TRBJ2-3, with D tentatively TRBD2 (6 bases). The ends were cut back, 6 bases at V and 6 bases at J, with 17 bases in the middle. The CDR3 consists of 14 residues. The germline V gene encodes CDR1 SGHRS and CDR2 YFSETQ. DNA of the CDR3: TGCGCCAGCATCCAAGCGGGCCCCCCGGATACGCAGTATTTT. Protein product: CASIQAGPPDTQYF.

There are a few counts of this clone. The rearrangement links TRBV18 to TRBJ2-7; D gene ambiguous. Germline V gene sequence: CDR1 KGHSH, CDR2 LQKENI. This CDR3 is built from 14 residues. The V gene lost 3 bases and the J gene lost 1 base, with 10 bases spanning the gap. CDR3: CASSPGTVSYEQYF. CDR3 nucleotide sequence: TGTGCCAGCTCACCTGGCACAGTTTCCTACGAGCAGTACTTC.

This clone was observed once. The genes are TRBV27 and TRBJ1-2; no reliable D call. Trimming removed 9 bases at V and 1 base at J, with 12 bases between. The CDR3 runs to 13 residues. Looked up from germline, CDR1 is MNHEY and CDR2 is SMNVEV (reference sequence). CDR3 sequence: CASSTSFNYGYTF. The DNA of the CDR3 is TGTGCCAGTTCCACATCTTTTAACTATGGCTACACCTTC.

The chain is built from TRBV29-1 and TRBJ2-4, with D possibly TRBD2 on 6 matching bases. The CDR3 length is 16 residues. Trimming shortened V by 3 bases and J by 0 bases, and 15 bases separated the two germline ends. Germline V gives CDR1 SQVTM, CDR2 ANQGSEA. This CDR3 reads CSVELSWGLAKNIQYF. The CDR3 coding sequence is TGCAGCGTTGAGCTCTCTTGGGGACTAGCCAAAAACATTCAGTACTTC.

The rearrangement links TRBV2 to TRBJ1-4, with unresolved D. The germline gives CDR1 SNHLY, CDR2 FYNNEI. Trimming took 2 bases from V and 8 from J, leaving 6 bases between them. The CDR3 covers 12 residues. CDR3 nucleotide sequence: TGTGCCAGCAGTGAATTACGGGAAAAACTGTTTTTT. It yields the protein CASSELREKLFF.

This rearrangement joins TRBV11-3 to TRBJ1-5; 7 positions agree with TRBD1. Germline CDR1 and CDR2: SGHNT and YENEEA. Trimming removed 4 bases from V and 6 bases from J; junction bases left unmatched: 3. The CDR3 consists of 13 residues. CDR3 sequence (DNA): TGTGCCAGCAGCTACAGGGGAGGTCAGCCCCAGCATTTT. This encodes CASSYRGGQPQHF. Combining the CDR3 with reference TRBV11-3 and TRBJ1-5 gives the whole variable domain EAGVVQSPRYKIIEKKQPVAFWCNPISGHNTLYWYLQNLGQGPELLIRYENEEAVDDSQLPKDRFSAERLKGVDSTLKIQPAELGDSAVYLCASSYRGGQPQHFGDGTRLSIL.

The CDR3 here is CASSYQLAGGPEQFF. DNA of the CDR3: TGTGCCAGCAGTTACCAGTTAGCGGGGGGGCCTGAGCAGTTCTTC. The V call is TRBV6-6, the J call TRBJ2-1; 11 positions match TRBD2. The CDR3 contains 15 residues. V shed 2 bases and J 9 bases; nucleotides not matched to a gene: 6. CDR1 MNHNY and CDR2 SVGAGI come from the germline V gene (reference sequence).

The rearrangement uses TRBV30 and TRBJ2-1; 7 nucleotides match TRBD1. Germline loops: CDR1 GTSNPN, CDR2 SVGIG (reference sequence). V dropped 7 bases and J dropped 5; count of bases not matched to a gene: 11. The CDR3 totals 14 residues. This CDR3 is CASRTGRPNNEQFF. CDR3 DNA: TGTGCCTCAAGGACAGGCCGACCTAACAATGAGCAGTTCTTC.

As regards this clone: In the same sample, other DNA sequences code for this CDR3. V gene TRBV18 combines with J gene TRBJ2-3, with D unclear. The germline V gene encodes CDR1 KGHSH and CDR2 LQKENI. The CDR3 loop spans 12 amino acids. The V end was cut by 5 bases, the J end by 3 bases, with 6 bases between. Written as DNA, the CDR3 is TGTGCCAGCTCAACCAGTACAGATACGCAGTATTTT. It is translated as CASSTSTDTQYF.

CDR3 nucleotides: TGTGCCAGCAGTCCCACAGGGGAAGATCAGCCCCAGCATTTT. Translation: CASSPTGEDQPQHF. This chain joins TRBV6-5 and TRBJ1-5, with 7 bases identical to TRBD1. Unmatched junction bases numbered 6, after V lost 5 bases and J lost 5 bases. The CDR3 has 14 residues. The germline gives CDR1 MNHEY, CDR2 SVGAGI.

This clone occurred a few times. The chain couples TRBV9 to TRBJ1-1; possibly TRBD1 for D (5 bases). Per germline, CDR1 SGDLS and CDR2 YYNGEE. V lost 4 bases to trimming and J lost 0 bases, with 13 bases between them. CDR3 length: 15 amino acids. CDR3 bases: TGTGCCAGCAGCCCATCGGGGGGTATGAACACTGAAGCTTTCTTT. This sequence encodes CASSPSGGMNTEAFF.

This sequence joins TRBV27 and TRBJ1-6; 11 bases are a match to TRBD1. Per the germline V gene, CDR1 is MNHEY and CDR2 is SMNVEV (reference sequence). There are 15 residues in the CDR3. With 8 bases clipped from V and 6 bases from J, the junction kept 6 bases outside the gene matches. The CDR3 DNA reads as TGTGCCAGCTCGGACAGGGGGCCTTTTAATTCACCCCTCCACTTT. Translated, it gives CASSDRGPFNSPLHF.

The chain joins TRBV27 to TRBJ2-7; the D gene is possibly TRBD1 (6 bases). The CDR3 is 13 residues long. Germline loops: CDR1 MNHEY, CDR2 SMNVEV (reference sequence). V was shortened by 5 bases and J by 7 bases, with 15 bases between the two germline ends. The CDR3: CASSARQALEQYF. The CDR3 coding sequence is TGTGCCAGCAGTGCAAGACAGGCCCTGGAGCAGTACTTC.

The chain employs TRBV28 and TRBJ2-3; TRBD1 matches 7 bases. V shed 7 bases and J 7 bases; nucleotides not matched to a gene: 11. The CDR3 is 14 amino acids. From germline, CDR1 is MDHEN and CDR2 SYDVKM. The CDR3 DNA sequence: TGTGCCAGCACTTCGGGGACAGAGGGAAATACGCAGTATTTT. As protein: CASTSGTEGNTQYF.

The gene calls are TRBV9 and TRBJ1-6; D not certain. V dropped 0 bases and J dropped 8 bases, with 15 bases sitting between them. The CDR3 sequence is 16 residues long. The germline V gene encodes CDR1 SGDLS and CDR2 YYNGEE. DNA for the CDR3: TGTGCCAGCAGCGTAGGTAGTTCGGGAGCGCATTCACCCCTCCACTTT. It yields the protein CASSVGSSGAHSPLHF.

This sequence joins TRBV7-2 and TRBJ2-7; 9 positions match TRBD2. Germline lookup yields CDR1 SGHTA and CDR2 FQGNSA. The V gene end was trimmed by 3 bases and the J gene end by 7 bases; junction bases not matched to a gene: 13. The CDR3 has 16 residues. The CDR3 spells CASSLDRVAGVREQYF. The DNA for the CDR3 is TGTGCCAGCAGCTTGGATAGGGTAGCGGGAGTTCGTGAGCAGTACTTC.

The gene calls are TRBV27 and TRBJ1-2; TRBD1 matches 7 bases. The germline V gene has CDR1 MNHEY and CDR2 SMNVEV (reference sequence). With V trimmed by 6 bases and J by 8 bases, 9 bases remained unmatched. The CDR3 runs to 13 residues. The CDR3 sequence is CASSRGQGGGYTF. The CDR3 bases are TGTGCCAGCAGCCGGGGGCAGGGGGGAGGCTACACCTTC.

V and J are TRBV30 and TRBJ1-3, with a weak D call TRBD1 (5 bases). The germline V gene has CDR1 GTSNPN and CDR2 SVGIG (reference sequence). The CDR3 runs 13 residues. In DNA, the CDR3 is TGTGCGATCCGAAGGGGCTCTGGAAACACCATATATTTT. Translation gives CAIRRGSGNTIYF.

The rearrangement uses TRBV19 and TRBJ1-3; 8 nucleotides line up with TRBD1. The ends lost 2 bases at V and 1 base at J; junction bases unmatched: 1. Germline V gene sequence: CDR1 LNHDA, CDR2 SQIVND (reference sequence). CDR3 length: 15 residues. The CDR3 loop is CASSITGGSGNTIYF. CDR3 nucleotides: TGTGCCAGTAGTATAACAGGGGGGTCTGGAAACACCATATATTTT.

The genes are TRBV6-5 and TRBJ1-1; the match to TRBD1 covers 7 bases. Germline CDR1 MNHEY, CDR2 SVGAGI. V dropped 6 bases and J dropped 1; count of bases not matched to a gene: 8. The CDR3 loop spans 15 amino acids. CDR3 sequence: CASRRGQASNTEAFF. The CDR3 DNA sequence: TGTGCCAGCAGACGAGGACAGGCTTCGAACACTGAAGCTTTCTTT.

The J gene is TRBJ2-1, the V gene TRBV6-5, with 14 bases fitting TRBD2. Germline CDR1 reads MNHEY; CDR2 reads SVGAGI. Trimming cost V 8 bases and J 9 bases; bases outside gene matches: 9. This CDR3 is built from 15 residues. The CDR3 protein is CASDRLAGGQVEQFF. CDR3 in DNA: TGTGCCAGCGACAGACTAGCGGGGGGGCAGGTTGAGCAGTTCTTC.

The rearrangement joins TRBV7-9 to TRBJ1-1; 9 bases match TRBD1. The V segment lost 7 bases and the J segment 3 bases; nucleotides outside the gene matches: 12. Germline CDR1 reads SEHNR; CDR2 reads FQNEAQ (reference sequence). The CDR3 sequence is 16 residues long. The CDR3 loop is CASKDRGVGRDTEAFF. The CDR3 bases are TGTGCCAGCAAAGACAGGGGGGTTGGTAGGGACACTGAAGCTTTCTTT.

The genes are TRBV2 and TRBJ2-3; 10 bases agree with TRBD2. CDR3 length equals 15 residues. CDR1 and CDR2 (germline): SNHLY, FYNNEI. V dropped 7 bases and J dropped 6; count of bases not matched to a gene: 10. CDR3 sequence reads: CASTETGLASDTQYF. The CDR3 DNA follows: TGTGCCAGCACCGAGACGGGACTAGCGTCGGATACGCAGTATTTT.

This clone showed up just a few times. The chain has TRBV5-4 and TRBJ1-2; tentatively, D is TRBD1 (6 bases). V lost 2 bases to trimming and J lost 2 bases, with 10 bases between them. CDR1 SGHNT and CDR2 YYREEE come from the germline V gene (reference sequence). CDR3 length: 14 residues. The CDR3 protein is CASSFTGQNYGYTF. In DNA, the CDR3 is TGTGCCAGCAGCTTTACAGGGCAGAACTATGGCTACACCTTC.

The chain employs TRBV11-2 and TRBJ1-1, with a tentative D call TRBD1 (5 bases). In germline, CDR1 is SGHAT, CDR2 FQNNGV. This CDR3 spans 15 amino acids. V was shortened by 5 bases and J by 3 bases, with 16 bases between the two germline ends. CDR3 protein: CASSPAGGGHTEAFF. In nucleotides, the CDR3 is TGTGCCAGCAGCCCCGCGGGGGGAGGCCACACTGAAGCTTTCTTT.

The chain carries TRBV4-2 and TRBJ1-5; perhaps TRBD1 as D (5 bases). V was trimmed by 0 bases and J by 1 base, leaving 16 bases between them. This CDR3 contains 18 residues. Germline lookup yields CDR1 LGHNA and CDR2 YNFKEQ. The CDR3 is CASSQDVGGPTSNQPQHF. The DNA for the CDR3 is TGTGCCAGCAGCCAAGATGTGGGGGGACCTACGAGCAATCAGCCCCAGCATTTT.